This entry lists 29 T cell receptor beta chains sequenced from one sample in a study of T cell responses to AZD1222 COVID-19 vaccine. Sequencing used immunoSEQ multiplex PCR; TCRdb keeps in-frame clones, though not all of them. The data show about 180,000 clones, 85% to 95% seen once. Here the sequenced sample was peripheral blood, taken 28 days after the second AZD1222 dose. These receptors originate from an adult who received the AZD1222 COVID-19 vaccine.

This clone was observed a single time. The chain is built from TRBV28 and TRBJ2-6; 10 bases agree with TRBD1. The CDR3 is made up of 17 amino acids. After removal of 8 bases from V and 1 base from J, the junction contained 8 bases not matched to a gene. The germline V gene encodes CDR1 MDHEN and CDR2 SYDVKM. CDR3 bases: TGTGCCAGCCCGGGACAGGGGCTCTTGTCTGGGGCCAACGTCCTGACTTTC. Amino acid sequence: CASPGQGLLSGANVLTF.

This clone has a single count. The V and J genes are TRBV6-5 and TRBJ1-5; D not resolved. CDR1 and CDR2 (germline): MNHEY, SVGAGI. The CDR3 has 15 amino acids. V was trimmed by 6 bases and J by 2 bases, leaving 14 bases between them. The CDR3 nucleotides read TGTGCCAGCAGGGACCTTTGGGGTGGCAATCAGCCCCAGCATTTT. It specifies CASRDLWGGNQPQHF.

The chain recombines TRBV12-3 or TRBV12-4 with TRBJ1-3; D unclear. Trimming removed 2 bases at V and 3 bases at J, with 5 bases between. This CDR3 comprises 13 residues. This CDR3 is CASSLNHGNTIYF. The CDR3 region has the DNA TGTGCCAGCAGTTTAAATCATGGAAACACCATATATTTT.

CDR3 in amino acids: CASSLDRYTQYF. Written as DNA, the CDR3 is TGTGCCAGCAGTTTAGACAGATATACGCAGTATTTT. The chain combines TRBV12-3 or TRBV12-4 with TRBJ2-3; unclear D gene. V lost 1 base, J lost 7 bases, and 6 bases lay in between. The CDR3 is 12 amino acids.

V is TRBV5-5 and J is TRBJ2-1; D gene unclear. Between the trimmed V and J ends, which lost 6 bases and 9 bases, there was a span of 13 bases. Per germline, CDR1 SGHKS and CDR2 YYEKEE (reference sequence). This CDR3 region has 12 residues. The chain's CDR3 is CASTPIGSEQFF. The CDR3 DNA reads TGTGCCAGCACCCCTATCGGATCTGAGCAGTTCTTC. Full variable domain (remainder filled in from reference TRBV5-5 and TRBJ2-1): DAGVTQSPTHLIKTRGQQVTLRCSPISGHKSVSWYQQVLGQGPQFIFQYYEKEERGRGNFPDRFSARQFPNYSSELNVNALLLGDSALYLCASTPIGSEQFFGPGTRLTVL.

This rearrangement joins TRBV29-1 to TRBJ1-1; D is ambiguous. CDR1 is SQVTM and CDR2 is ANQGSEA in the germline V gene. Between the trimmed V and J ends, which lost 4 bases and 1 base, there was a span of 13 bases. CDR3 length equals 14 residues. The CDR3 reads CSVASGLGNTEAFF. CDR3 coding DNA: TGCAGCGTTGCAAGTGGGTTGGGGAACACTGAAGCTTTCTTT. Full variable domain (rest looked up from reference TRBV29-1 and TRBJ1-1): SAVISQKPSRDICQRGTSLTIQCQVDSQVTMMFWYRQQPGQSLTLIATANQGSEATYESGFVIDKFPISRPNLTFSTLTVSNMSPEDSSIYLCSVASGLGNTEAFFGQGTRLTVV.

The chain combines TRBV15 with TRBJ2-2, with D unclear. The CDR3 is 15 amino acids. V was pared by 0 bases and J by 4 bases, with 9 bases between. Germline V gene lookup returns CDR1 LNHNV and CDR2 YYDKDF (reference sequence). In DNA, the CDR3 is TGTGCCACCAGCAGAGAAGATTTAATCACCGGGGAGCTGTTTTTT. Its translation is CATSREDLITGELFF.

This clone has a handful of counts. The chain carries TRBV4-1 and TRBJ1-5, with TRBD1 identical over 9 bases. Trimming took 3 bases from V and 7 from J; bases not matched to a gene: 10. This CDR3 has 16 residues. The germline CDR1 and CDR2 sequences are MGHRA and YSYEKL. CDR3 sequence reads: CASSHPGTGRLQPQHF. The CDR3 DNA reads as TGCGCCAGCAGCCACCCCGGGACAGGGCGGCTACAGCCCCAGCATTTT.

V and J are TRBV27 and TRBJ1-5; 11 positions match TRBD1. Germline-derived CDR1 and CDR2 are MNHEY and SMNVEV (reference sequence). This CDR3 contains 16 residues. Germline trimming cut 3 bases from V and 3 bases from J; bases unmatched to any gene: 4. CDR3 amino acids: CASSFRTGGINQPQHF. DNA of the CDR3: TGTGCCAGCAGTTTCCGGACAGGGGGCATCAATCAGCCCCAGCATTTT.

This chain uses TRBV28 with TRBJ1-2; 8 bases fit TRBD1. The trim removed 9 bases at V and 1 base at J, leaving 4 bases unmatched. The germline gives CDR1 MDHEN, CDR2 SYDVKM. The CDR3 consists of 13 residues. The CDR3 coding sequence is TGTGCCAGTTCTACAGGGGGTAACTATGGCTACACCTTC. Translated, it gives CASSTGGNYGYTF.

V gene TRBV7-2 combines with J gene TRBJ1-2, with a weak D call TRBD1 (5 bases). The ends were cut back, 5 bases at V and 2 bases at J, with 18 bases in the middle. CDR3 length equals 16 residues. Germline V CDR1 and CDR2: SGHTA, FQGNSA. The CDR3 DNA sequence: TGTGCCAGCAGCCAAAACTCCGGGACCCAAAACTATGGCTACACCTTC. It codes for CASSQNSGTQNYGYTF.

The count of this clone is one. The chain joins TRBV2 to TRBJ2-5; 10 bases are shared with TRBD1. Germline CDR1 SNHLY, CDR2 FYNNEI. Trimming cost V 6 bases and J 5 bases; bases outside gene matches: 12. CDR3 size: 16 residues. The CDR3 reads CASSSARDRGFETQYF. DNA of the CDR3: TGTGCCAGCAGCTCGGCCCGGGACAGGGGTTTCGAGACCCAGTACTTC.

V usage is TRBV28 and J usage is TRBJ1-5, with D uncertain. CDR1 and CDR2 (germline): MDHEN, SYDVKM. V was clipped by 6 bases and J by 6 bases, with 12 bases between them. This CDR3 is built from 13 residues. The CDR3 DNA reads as TGTGCCAGCAGGGGGAGTAATGGTCAGCCCCAGCATTTT. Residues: CASRGSNGQPQHF.

CDR3 region: CASSYSVASGLYNEQFF. The CDR3 nucleotides read TGTGCCAGCAGTTACTCAGTAGCTAGCGGGCTCTACAATGAGCAGTTCTTC. This chain connects TRBV6-2 or TRBV6-3 to TRBJ2-1, with 8 bases fitting TRBD2. J was trimmed by 3 bases and V by 0 bases; bases with no gene match: 7. The CDR3 totals 17 residues. Germline lookup yields CDR1 MNHEY and CDR2 SVGEGT.

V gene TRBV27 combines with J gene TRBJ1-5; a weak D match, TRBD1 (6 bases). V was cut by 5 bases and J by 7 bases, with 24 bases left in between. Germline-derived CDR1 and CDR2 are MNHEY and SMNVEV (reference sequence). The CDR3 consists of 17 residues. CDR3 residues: CASSPKSGWGRKQPQHF. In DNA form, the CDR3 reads TGTGCCAGCAGTCCCAAAAGTGGGTGGGGGCGGAAGCAGCCCCAGCATTTT.

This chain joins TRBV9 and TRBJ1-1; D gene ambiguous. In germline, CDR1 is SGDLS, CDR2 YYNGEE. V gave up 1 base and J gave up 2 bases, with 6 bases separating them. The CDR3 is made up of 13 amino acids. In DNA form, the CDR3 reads TGTGCCAGCAGCGTATTGGGTAACACTGAAGCTTTCTTT. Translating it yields CASSVLGNTEAFF.

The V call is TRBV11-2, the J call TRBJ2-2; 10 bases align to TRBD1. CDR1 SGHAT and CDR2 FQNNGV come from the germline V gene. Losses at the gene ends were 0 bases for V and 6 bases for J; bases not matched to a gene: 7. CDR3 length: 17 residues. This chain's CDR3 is CASSLDPGQGTPGELFF. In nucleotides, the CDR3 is TGTGCCAGCAGCTTAGACCCGGGACAGGGGACGCCCGGGGAGCTGTTTTTT.

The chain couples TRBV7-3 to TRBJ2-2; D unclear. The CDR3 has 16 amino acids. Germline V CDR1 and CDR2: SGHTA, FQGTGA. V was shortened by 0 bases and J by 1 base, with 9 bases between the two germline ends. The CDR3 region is CASSLTRIGNTGELFF. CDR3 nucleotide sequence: TGTGCCAGCAGCTTAACCCGGATAGGGAACACCGGGGAGCTGTTTTTT.

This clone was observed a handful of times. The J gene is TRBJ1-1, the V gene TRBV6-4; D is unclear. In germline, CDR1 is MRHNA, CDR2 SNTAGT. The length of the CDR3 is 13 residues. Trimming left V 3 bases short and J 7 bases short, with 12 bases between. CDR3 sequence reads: CASSEGRSREAFF. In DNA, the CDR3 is TGTGCCAGCAGTGAGGGCAGATCACGTGAAGCTTTCTTT.

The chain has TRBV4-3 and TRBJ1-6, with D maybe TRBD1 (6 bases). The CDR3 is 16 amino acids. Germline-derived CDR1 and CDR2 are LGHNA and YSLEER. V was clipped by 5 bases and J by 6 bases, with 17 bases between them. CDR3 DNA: TGCGCCAGCAGCTTCGTAGGAGGGGGTGGTAATTCACCCCTCCACTTT. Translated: CASSFVGGGGNSPLHF.

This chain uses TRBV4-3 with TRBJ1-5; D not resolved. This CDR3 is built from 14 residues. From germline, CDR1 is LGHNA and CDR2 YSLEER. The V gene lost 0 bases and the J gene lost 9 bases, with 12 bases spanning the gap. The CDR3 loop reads CASSQDPGTRPQHF. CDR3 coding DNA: TGCGCCAGCAGCCAAGACCCGGGAACCAGGCCCCAGCATTTT.

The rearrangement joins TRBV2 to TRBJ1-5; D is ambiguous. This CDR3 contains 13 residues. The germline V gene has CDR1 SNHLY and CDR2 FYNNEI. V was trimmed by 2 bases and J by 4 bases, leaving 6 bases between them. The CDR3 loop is CASSESGNQPQHF. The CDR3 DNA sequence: TGTGCCAGCAGTGAATCGGGAAATCAGCCCCAGCATTTT.

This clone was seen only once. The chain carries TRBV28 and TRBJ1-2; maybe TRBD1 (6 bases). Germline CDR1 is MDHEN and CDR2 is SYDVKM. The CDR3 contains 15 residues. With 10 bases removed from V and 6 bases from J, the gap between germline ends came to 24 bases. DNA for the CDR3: TGTGCCAACTCAAAACAACAGGGTACCATGGATGGCTACACCTTC. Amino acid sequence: CANSKQQGTMDGYTF.

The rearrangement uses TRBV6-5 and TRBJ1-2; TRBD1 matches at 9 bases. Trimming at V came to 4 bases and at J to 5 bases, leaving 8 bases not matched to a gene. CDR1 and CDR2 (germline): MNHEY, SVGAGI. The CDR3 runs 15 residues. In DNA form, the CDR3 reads TGTGCCAGCAGTTCCCGGACAGGGGAAGGGTATGGCTACACCTTC. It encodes CASSSRTGEGYGYTF.

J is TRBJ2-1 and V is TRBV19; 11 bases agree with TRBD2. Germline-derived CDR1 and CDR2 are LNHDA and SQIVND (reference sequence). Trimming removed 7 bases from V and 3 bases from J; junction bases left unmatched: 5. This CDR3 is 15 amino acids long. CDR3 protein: CASTKTSGGYNEQFF. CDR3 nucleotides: TGTGCCAGTACCAAAACTAGCGGGGGCTACAATGAGCAGTTCTTC. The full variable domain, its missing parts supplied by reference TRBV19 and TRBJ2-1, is DGGITQSPKYLFRKEGQNVTLSCEQNLNHDAMYWYRQDPGQGLRLIYYSQIVNDFQKGDIAEGYSVSREKKESFPLTVTSAQKNPTAFYLCASTKTSGGYNEQFFGPGTRLTVL.

The CDR3 DNA sequence: TGCGCCAGCAGCTTGGGCGGCCCGGAGTATAATTCACCCCTCCACTTT. Translation gives CASSLGGPEYNSPLHF. V is TRBV5-1 and J is TRBJ1-6, with no clear D. The CDR3 has 16 residues. Trimming shortened V by 0 bases and J by 4 bases, and 11 bases separated the two germline ends. Looked up from germline, CDR1 is SGHRS and CDR2 is YFSETQ.

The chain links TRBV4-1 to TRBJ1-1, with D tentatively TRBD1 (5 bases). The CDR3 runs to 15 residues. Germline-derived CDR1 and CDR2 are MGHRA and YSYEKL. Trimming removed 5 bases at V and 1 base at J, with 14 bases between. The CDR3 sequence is CASSSDDRTNTEAFF. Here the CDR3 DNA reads TGCGCCAGCAGCTCCGATGACAGAACGAACACTGAAGCTTTCTTT.

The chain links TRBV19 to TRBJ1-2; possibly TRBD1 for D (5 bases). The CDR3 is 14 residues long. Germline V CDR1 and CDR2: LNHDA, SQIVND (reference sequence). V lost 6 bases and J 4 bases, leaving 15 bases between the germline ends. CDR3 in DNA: TGTGCCAGTAGCCCAGGGACTTCCAGCTATGGCTACACCTTC. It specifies CASSPGTSSYGYTF.

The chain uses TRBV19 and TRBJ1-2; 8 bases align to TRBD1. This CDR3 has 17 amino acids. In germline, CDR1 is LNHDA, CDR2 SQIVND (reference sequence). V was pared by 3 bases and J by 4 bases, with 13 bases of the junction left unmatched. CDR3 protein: CASSIPPGQGNSYGYTF. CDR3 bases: TGTGCCAGTAGTATCCCGCCCGGACAGGGCAACTCCTATGGCTACACCTTC.